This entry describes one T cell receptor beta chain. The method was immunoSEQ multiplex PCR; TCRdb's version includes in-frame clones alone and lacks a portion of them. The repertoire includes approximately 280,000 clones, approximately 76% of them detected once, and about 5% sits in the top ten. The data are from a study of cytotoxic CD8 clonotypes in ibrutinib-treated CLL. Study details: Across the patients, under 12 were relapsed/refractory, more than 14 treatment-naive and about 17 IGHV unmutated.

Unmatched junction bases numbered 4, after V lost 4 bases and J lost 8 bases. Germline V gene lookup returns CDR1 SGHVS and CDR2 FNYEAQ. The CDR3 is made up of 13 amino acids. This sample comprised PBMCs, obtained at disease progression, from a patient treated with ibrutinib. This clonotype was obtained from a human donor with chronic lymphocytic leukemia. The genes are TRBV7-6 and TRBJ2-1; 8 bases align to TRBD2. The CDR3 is CASSSRGGDEQFF. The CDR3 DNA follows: TGTGCCAGCAGCTCCCGGGGGGGAGATGAGCAGTTCTTC.